Listed here are 5 T cell receptor beta chains from one sample, sequenced in a study of shared clonotypes between healthy human individuals (dated by TCRdb to the early 2020s). The method was the immunoSEQ multiplex PCR assay. In TCRdb, the immuneACCESS table is reduced to in-frame sequences with V and J assigned. These tables do not hold every clone; where another copy was compared, an unresolved V gene accounts for under half, and the others remain unexplained. Within this sample are some 530,000 clones, with roughly 80% of them counted one time only. 10% to 15% of the sample lies in the top ten. The sample was PBMCs. These receptors came from a woman in her 40s in good health. Some clones in this sample may be carry-over from other donors' samples.

As for this clone: The junction and the germline gene differ at one end; a read error may be behind it. The chain joins TRBV4-1 to TRBJ2-1; 10 nucleotides match TRBD2. The CDR3 length is 13 residues. CDR1 is MGHRA, CDR2 YSYEKL, per germline. The CDR3 nucleotides are TGCGCCAGCAGCCCGCTTTCCGGGACTAGCGAGCTCTTC. Translation gives CASSPLSGTSELF.

The rearrangement uses TRBV7-2 and TRBJ1-1, with 10 bases lining up with TRBD1. This CDR3 region has 15 residues. Germline CDR1 reads SGHTA; CDR2 reads FQGNSA. V shed 4 bases and J 4 bases; nucleotides not matched to a gene: 6. The CDR3 nucleotides read TGTGCCAGCAGCTCACAATGGACAGGGGGCACTGAAGCTTTCTTT. This sequence encodes CASSSQWTGGTEAFF. The variable domain in full, completed from reference TRBV7-2 and TRBJ1-1, reads GAGVSQSPSNKVTEKGKDVELRCDPISGHTALYWYRQSLGQGLEFLIYFQGNSAPDKSGLPSDRFSAERTGGSVSTLTIQRTQQEDSAVYLCASSSQWTGGTEAFFGQGTRLTVV.

This clone was counted once. V and J are TRBV19 and TRBJ2-1, with D tentatively TRBD2 (6 bases). CDR3 length: 19 residues. Germline-derived CDR1 and CDR2 are LNHDA and SQIVND (reference sequence). V was pared by 4 bases and J by 6 bases, with 28 bases between. The DNA of the CDR3 is TGTGCCAGTAGTAGACCCACGGCTCGGACTACCCGCCCGAGCAATGAGCAGTTCTTC. It is translated as CASSRPTARTTRPSNEQFF.

This clone was seen at least ten times. The chain links TRBV7-6 to TRBJ1-3; no clear D gene. Per germline, CDR1 SGHVS and CDR2 FNYEAQ. The CDR3 loop spans 16 amino acids. Trimming took 4 bases from V and 0 from J, leaving 13 bases between them. The CDR3 DNA reads TGTGCCAGCAGCTGGTTGGTTCGGGGCTCTGGAAACACCATATATTTT. It encodes CASSWLVRGSGNTIYF.

J is TRBJ1-2 and V is TRBV7-2, with 7 bases aligning to TRBD1. The J segment lost 11 bases and the V segment lost 5 bases, leaving 8 bases of the junction unmatched. Germline assignment: CDR1 SGHTA and CDR2 FQGNSA. This CDR3 region has 12 residues. The CDR3 reads CASSPGTDRYTF. CDR3 DNA sequence: TGTGCCAGCAGCCCGGGGACAGATCGGTACACCTTC.